This TCR beta chain was recorded in a study of OX40 agonist ivuxolimab in advanced cancers. The overall study: Anti-PD-1, anti-PD-L1 or anti-CTLA-4 therapy given earlier was allowed, and approximately 40% had some.

This clone was recorded a few times. Only in-frame clones appear in the TCRdb table, and some are missing; sequencing was by immunoSEQ multiplex PCR. The sample lists some 98,000 clones; about 80% were seen once. This sequence originates from an adult with an advanced solid tumor such as melanoma, head and neck, liver or kidney cancer. The specimen comprised CD4+ or CD8+ T cells sorted from blood, sampled in a trial of the OX40 agonist ivuxolimab.

The chain's CDR3 is CASSLGPRIEQFF. The CDR3 DNA sequence: TGCGCCAGCAGCCTCGGACCTCGCATCGAGCAGTTCTTC. The rearrangement links TRBV5-1 to TRBJ2-1; D is uncertain. Germline V lookup: CDR1 SGHRS, CDR2 YFSETQ. V gave up 4 bases and J gave up 10 bases, with 15 bases separating them. CDR3 size: 13 residues.